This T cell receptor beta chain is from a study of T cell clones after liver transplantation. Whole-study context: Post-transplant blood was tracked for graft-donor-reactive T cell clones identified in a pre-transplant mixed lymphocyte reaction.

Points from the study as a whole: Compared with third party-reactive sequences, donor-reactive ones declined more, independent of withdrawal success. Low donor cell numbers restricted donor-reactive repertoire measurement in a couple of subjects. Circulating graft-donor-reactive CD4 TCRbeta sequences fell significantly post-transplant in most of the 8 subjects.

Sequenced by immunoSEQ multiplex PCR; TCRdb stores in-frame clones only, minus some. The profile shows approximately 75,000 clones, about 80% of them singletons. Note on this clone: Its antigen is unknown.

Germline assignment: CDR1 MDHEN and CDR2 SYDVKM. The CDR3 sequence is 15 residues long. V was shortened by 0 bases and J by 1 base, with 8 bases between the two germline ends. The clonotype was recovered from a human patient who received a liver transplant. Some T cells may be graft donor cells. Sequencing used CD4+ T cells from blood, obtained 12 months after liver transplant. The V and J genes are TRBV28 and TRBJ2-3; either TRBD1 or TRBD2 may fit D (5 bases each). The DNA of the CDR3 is TGTGCCAGCAGTTTATGGGGGCGGGGCACAGATACGCAGTATTTT. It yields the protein CASSLWGRGTDTQYF.